The T cell receptor beta chain under discussion was sequenced for a study of blood T cells in healthy people across ages. Study-wide context: About one barcoded beta molecule per two T cells was captured by template switching. Study-wide results and caveats: From one million sequenced T cells, diversity estimates were lower bounds.

Of note for this clonotype: What it binds is unknown. The germline gene is not matched at one end of the junction; a read error may be the cause.

A second 7 to 11 cycle PCR used barcoded and J-beta primers. A single record per CDR3 protein comes from TCRdb applying MiXCR to the 5' RACE reads. The profile covers 1.5 million to 1.9 million distinct CDR3 sequences, with less than 45% appearing a single time and approximately 4% taken by the ten largest. The CDR3 length is 15 residues. Germline assignment: CDR1 SGHDT and CDR2 YYEEEE. This TCR was sampled from a young woman in good health. This chain joins TRBV5-6 and TRBJ2-1; 8 bases match TRBD1. The sample taken for sequencing was blood. The CDR3 sequence is CAGSEPGQAYNEQFF. DNA for the CDR3: TGTGCCGGCAGCGAGCCGGGACAGGCCTACAATGAGCAGTTCTTC. Drawing the rest from reference TRBV5-6 and TRBJ2-1, the complete variable domain is DAGVTQSPTHLIKTRGQQVTLRCSPKSGHDTVSWYQQALGQGPQFIFQYYEEEERQRGNFPDRFSGHQFPNYSSELNVNALLLGDSALYLCAGSEPGQAYNEQFFGPGTRLTVL.